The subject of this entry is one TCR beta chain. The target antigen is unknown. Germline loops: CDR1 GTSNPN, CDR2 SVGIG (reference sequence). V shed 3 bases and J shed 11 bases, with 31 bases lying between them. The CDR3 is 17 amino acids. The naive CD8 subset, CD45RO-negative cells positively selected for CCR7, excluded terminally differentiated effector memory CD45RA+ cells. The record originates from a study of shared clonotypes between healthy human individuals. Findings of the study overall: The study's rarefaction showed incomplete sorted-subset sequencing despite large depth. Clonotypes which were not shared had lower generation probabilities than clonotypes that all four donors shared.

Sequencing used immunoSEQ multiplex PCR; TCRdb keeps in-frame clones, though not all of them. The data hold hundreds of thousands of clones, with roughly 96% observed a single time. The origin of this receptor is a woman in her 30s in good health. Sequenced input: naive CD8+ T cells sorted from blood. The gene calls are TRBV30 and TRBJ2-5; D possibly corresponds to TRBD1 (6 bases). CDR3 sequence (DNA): TGTGCCTGGAGCGCTTCCGACGGGACACACGACCTGGGGGAGCAGTACTTC. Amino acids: CAWSASDGTHDLGEQYF.